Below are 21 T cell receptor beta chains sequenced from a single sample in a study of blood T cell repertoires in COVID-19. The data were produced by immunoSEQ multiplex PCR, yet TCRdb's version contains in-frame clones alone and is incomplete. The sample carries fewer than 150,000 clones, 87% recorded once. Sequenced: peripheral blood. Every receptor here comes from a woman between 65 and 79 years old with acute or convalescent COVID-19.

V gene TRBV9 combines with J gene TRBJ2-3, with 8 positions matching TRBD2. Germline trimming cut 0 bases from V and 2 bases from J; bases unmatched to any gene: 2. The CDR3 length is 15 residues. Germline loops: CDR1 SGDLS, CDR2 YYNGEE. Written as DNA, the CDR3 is TGTGCCAGCAGCGTAGCGGGGGGGATCACAGATACGCAGTATTTT. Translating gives CASSVAGGITDTQYF.

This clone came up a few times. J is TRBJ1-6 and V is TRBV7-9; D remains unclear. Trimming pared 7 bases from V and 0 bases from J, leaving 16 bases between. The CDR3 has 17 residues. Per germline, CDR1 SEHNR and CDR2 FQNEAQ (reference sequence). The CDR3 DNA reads TGTGCCAGCACCACCTTCCACGGGAGCTCCTATAATTCACCCCTCCACTTT. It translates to CASTTFHGSSYNSPLHF. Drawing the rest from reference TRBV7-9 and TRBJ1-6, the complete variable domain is DTGVSQNPRHKITKRGQNVTFRCDPISEHNRLYWYRQTLGQGPEFLTYFQNEAQLEKSRLLSDRFSAERPKGSFSTLEIQRTEQGDSAMYLCASTTFHGSSYNSPLHFGNGTRLTVT.

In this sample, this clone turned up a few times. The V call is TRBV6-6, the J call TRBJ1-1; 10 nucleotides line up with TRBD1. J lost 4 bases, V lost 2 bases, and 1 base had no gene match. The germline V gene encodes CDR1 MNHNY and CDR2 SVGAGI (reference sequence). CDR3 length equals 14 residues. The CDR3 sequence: CASSYRTGGTEAFF. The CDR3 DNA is TGTGCCAGCAGTTACCGGACAGGGGGCACTGAAGCTTTCTTT.

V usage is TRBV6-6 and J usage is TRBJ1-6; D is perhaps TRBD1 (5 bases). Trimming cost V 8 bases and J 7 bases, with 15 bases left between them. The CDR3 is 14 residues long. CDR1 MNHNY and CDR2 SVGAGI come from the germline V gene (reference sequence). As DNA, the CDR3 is TGTGCCAGCGTGGACCGGGCAGGGAATTCACCCCTCCACTTT. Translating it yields CASVDRAGNSPLHF.

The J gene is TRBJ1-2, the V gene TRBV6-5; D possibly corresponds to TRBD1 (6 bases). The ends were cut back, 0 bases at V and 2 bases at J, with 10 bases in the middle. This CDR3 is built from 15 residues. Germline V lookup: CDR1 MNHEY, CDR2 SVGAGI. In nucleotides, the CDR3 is TGTGCCAGCAGTTACTCGTTGGGGGCGAACTATGGCTACACCTTC. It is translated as CASSYSLGANYGYTF.

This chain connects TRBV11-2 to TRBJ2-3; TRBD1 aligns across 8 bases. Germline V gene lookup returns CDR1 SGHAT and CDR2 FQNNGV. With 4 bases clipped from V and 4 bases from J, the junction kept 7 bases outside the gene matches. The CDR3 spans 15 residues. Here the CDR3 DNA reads TGTGCCAGCAGCTCCCGACAGGGGTACGCAGATACGCAGTATTTT. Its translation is CASSSRQGYADTQYF.

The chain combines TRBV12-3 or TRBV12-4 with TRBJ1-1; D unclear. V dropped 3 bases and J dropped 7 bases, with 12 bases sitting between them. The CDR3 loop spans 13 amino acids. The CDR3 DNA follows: TGTGCCAGCAGTTTTAGGCAGGCGATTGAAGCTTTCTTT. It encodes CASSFRQAIEAFF.

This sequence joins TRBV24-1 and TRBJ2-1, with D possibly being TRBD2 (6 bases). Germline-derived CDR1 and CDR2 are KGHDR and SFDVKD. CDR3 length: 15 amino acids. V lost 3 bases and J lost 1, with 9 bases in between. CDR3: CATSDLGGSYNEQFF. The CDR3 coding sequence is TGTGCCACCAGTGATCTGGGGGGTTCCTACAATGAGCAGTTCTTC.

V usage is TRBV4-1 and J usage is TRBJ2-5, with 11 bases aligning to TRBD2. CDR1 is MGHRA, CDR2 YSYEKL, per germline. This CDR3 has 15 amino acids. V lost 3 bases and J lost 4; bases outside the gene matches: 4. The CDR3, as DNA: TGCGCCAGCAGCCACGACGGACTAGCGGGAGAGACCCAGTACTTC. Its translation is CASSHDGLAGETQYF.

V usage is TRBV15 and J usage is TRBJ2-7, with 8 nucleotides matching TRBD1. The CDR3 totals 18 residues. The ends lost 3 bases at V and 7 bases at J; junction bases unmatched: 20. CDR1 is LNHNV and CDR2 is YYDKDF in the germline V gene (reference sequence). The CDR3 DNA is TGTGCCACCAGCAGGGGTGAGTTCGGTACAGGGGGGCAAGTGGAGCAGTACTTC. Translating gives CATSRGEFGTGGQVEQYF. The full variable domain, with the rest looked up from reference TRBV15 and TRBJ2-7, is DAMVIQNPRYQVTQFGKPVTLSCSQTLNHNVMYWYQQKSSQAPKLLFHYYDKDFNNEADTPDNFQSRRPNTSFCFLDIRSPGLGDTAMYLCATSRGEFGTGGQVEQYFGPGTRLTVT.

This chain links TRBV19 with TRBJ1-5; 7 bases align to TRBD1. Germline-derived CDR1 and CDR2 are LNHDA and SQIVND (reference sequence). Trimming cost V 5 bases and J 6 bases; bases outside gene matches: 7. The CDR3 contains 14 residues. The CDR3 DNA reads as TGTGCCAGTAGTCCCAAACAGGGGACTCAGCCCCAGCATTTT. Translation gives CASSPKQGTQPQHF.

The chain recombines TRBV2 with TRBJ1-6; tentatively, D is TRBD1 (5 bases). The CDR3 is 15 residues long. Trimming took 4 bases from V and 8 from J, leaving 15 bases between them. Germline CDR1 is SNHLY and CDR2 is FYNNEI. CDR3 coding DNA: TGTGCCAGCAGTGTTCAGGCGGGGGGTGATTCACCCCTCCACTTT. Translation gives CASSVQAGGDSPLHF.

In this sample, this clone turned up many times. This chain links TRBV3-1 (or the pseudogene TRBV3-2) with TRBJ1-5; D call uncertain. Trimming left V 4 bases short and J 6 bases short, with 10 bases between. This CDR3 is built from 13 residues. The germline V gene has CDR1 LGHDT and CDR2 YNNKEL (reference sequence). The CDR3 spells CASSPPVGQPQHF. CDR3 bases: TGTGCCAGCAGCCCCCCCGTCGGTCAGCCCCAGCATTTT.

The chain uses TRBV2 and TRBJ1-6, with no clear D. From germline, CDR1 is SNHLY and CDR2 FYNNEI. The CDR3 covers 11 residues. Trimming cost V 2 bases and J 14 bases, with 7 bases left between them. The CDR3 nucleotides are TGTGCCAGCAGTGAAAAGACATCCCTCCACTTT. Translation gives CASSEKTSLHF. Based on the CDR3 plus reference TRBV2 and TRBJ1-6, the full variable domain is EPEVTQTPSHQVTQMGQEVILRCVPISNHLYFYWYRQILGQKVEFLVSFYNNEISEKSEIFDDQFSVERPDGSNFTLKIRSTKLEDSAMYFCASSEKTSLHFGNGTRLTVT.

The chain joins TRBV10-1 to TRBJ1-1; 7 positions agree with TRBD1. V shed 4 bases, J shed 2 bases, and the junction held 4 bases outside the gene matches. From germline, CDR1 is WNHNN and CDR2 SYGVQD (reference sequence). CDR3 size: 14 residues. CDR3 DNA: TGCGCCAGCAGTGTGGACAGGCCCAACACTGAAGCTTTCTTT. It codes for CASSVDRPNTEAFF.

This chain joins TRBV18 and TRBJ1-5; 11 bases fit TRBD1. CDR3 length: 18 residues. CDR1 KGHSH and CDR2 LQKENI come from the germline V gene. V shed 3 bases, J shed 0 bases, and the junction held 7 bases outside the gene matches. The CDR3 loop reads CASSPDRGRGDSNQPQHF. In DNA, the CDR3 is TGTGCCAGCTCACCGGACAGGGGGCGCGGGGATAGCAATCAGCCCCAGCATTTT.

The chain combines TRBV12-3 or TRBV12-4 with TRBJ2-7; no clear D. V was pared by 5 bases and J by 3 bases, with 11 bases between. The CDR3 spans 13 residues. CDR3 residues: CASSPSGYYEQYF. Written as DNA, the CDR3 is TGTGCCAGCAGTCCATCAGGATACTACGAGCAGTACTTC.

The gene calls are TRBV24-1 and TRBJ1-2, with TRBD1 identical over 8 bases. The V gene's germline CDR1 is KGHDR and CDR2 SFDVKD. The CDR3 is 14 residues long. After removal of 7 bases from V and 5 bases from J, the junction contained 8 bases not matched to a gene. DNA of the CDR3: TGTGCCACCAGCGCACAGGGGGGAGATTATGGCTACACCTTC. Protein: CATSAQGGDYGYTF.

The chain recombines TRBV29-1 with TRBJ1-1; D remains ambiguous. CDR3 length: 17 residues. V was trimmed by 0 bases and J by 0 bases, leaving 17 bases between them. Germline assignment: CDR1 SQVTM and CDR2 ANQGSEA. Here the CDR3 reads CSVEEGTDDAMNTEAFF. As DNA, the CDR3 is TGCAGCGTTGAAGAAGGAACAGATGATGCAATGAACACTGAAGCTTTCTTT.

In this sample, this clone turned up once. The CDR3 coding sequence is TGTGCCAGCAGCTTCCCTGAGGGCGCTGGAAACACCATATATTTT. Amino acid sequence: CASSFPEGAGNTIYF. The rearrangement joins TRBV5-6 to TRBJ1-3; D gene ambiguous. V lost 2 bases and J 2 bases, leaving 11 bases between the germline ends. The CDR3 spans 15 residues. Per the germline V gene, CDR1 is SGHDT and CDR2 is YYEEEE.

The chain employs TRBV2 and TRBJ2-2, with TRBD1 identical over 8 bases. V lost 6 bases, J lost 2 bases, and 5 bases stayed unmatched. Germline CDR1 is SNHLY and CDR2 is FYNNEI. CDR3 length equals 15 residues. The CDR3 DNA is TGTGCCAGCAGGCCCGGGACAGGTAACACCGGGGAGCTGTTTTTT. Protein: CASRPGTGNTGELFF.